Sequencing of this TCR beta chain was carried out in a study of spatial heterogeneity in lung cancer. This clonotype has at least ten counts. This CDR3 comprises 12 residues. The V end lost 2 bases, the J end lost 11 bases, and 12 bases lay between the germline ends. The germline gives CDR1 SNHLY, CDR2 FYNNEI. The time point was: sample taken at primary tumor resection. Material for sequencing was whole RNA from tumor, nontumor lung or frozen PBMC, left unsorted. The roughly 66 donors had untreated early-stage non-small cell lung cancer. Each CDR3 protein is one row after TCRdb ran MiXCR on the 5' RACE reads. The sample shows about 75,000 distinct CDR3 sequences, 13% of them seen only once.

The sample in question was PBMCs, obtained at surgery. This TCR was recovered from a male donor with early-stage non-small cell lung cancer. The genes are TRBV2 and TRBJ1-1; a weak D match, TRBD1 (5 bases). The chain's CDR3 is CASSERGISAFF. CDR3 in DNA: TGTGCCAGCAGTGAACGGGGGATTTCGGCTTTCTTT.